Described below is a single T cell receptor (beta chain) sequence and its context. What antigen it recognizes has not been identified. Preparation of the library involved bulk RNA-seq. The TruSeq Stranded RNA sample prep kit was used to generate libraries of poly-A-enriched mRNA from an input of approximately 1 ug total RNA. Every sample was sequenced in triplicate, with paired-end sequencing run on a HiSeq 2500. Each mate in the RNA-seq data had a read length of 125 nucleotides. On the authors' methods: Reads were trimmed and aligned to hg38 using STAR v2.7, and quality control was done with FASTQC, RSeQC and multiqc. Salmon 0.14.1 was used to quantify gene expression levels as transcripts per million (TPM). The results of principal component analysis suggested that neither trial, library batch, sequencing batch, treatment regimen nor sex drove the transcriptomic profiles. The reads went through TCRdb reprocessing, and each CDR3 protein sequence gets one entry with no DNA. Here the V and J calls rest on TCRdb's processing, not on the authors' analysis. Present in this sample are about 300 distinct CDR3 sequences, under 99% of which were seen just once. About 6.8% of the sample is in the top ten clones.

The CDR3 numbers 14 residues from cysteine through phenylalanine. Only the protein is available. What this sample's time point label stands for: major or complete molecular response after front-line TKI therapy. Roughly 15 CML patients were included in the patient cohort, and matched post-remission samples were retrieved for a subset of these patients. The entry originates in a study of alternative splicing in chronic myeloid leukemia remission (dated by TCRdb to the early 2020s). About the study as a whole: Remission specimens from the trials were collected at major or complete molecular response, at 12 or 24 months of TKI therapy. Peripheral blood from chronic-phase CML patients at diagnosis and remission was profiled by RNA sequencing and compared with healthy donors. The RESIST (imatinib), ENESTxtnd (nilotinib) and PINNACLE (nilotinib plus pegylated interferon) trials supplied eight or nine diagnostic specimens along with matched remission specimens. The median age was around 53 years at diagnosis and under 60 at remission, while healthy controls had a median age of 37. Total leukocytes from peripheral blood collected in EDTA were used as the trial diagnostic specimens. Nine CML samples, seven diagnostic and two matched remission, came from the French Persistem study. In terms of female/male counts, the diagnosis samples were 11/5, the remission samples were 8/3 and the controls were 2/4. Total RNA was extracted with Trizol from peripheral blood mononuclear cells of diagnosis, remission and control samples.

The investigation overall reported the following: Blood cell composition varied strongly between timepoints, moving from enrichment of myeloid progenitors at diagnosis to enrichment of mature lymphoid cells at remission. Blood cell composition at remission was reconfigured to resemble lymphoid cell-enriched normal controls.

This chain is built from TRBV12-3 or TRBV12-4 and TRBJ1-1. The TCR sequence derives from an adult with chronic myeloid leukemia. This sample comprised PBMCs or total blood leukocytes (not recorded which), obtained during remission. The encoded CDR3 is CASSSPFGNTEAFF.